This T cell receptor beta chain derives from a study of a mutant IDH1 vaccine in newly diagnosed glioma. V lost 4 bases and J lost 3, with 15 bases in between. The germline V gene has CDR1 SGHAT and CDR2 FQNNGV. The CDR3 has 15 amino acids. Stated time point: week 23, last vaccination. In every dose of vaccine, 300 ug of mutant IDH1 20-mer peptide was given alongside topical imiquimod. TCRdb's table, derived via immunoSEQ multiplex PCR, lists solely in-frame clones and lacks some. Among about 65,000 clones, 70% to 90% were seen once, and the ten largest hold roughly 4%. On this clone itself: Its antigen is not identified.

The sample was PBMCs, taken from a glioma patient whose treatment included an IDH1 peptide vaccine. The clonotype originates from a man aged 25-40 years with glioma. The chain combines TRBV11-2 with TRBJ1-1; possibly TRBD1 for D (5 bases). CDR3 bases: TGTGCCAGCAGCTCCAACCGGGACTTAGACACTGAAGCTTTCTTT. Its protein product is CASSSNRDLDTEAFF.